Listed below are T cell receptor beta chains from one sample, sequenced in a study of PD-1 blockade in classical Hodgkin lymphoma. Here immunoSEQ multiplex PCR was the method, and the copy in TCRdb shows in-frame clones only, minus some. In the table there are about 23,000 clones, 90% of which are singletons. Sequencing was done on a sample of CD4+ T cells from blood. The source of these receptors is a human donor with classical Hodgkin lymphoma. CDR3s include the opening cysteine and the closing phenylalanine or tryptophan. Each record gives: D gene, J gene, V gene, clone size, CDR3 protein, CDR3 DNA. A D gene is named only where the DNA matches it firmly. Part of the rows lack a size; the others show once, few, many or a class for expanded clones.

d_gene: -
j_gene: TRBJ2-2
v_gene: TRBV30
abundance: once
CDR3aa: CAWSATTAGELFF
CDR3nt: TGTGCCTGGAGTGCGACAACGGCCGGGGAGCTGTTTTTT

d_gene: TRBD1
j_gene: TRBJ1-3
v_gene: TRBV6-5
abundance: -
CDR3aa: CASSYDRGPPGNTIYF
CDR3nt: TGTGCCAGCAGTTATGACAGGGGACCCCCTGGAAACACCATATATTTT

d_gene: -
j_gene: TRBJ2-3
v_gene: TRBV29-1
abundance: -
CDR3aa: CSVMDYLTDTQYF
CDR3nt: TGCAGCGTGATGGACTACCTTACAGATACGCAGTATTTT

d_gene: TRBD2
j_gene: TRBJ2-7
v_gene: TRBV5-4
abundance: -
CDR3aa: CASSLAGRVHAYEQYF
CDR3nt: TGTGCCAGCAGCTTGGCCGGGAGGGTACACGCCTACGAGCAGTACTTC

d_gene: TRBD1
j_gene: TRBJ1-1
v_gene: TRBV4-1
abundance: -
CDR3aa: CASSPPWGQGAMNTEAFF
CDR3nt: TGCGCCAGCAGCCCACCGTGGGGACAGGGGGCAATGAACACTGAAGCTTTCTTT

d_gene: -
j_gene: TRBJ1-1
v_gene: TRBV18
abundance: -
CDR3aa: CASSPPGPMNTEAFF
CDR3nt: TGTGCCAGCTCACCCCCGGGACCCATGAACACTGAAGCTTTCTTT

d_gene: -
j_gene: TRBJ2-7
v_gene: TRBV15
abundance: -
CDR3aa: CATSRVGEYEQYF
CDR3nt: TGTGCCACCAGTAGAGTGGGCGAGTACGAGCAGTACTTC

d_gene: TRBD1
j_gene: TRBJ1-5
v_gene: TRBV20-1
abundance: -
CDR3aa: CSASTDRDQHF
CDR3nt: TGCAGTGCGTCAACGGACAGGGACCAGCATTTT

d_gene: -
j_gene: TRBJ1-1
v_gene: TRBV29-1
abundance: -
CDR3aa: CSVTGGWGMNTEAFF
CDR3nt: TGCAGCGTTACTGGGGGCTGGGGAATGAACACTGAAGCTTTCTTT

d_gene: -
j_gene: TRBJ1-2
v_gene: TRBV30
abundance: -
CDR3aa: CAWKAVWPTNYGYTF
CDR3nt: TGTGCCTGGAAGGCTGTTTGGCCTACTAACTATGGCTACACCTTC

d_gene: -
j_gene: TRBJ1-3
v_gene: TRBV7-9
abundance: -
CDR3aa: CASSPLGNTIYF
CDR3nt: TGTGCCAGCAGCCCGTTAGGAAACACCATATATTTT

d_gene: TRBD2
j_gene: TRBJ2-1
v_gene: TRBV2
abundance: -
CDR3aa: CASSGRLAGYNEQFF
CDR3nt: TGTGCCAGCAGTGGCCGACTAGCGGGCTACAATGAGCAGTTCTTC

d_gene: -
j_gene: TRBJ2-5
v_gene: TRBV7-6
abundance: once
CDR3aa: CASSLVYSGETQYF
CDR3nt: TGTGCCAGCAGCTTAGTGTATTCGGGAGAGACCCAGTACTTC

d_gene: -
j_gene: TRBJ1-2
v_gene: TRBV28
abundance: -
CDR3aa: CASSKTAGGDYGYTF
CDR3nt: TGTGCCAGCAGTAAGACCGCCGGAGGGGACTATGGCTACACCTTC

d_gene: TRBD1
j_gene: TRBJ1-3
v_gene: TRBV11-2
abundance: -
CDR3aa: CASSSLRGGGNTIYF
CDR3nt: TGTGCCAGCAGCTCGCTCAGGGGGGGTGGAAACACCATATATTTT

d_gene: -
j_gene: TRBJ2-2
v_gene: TRBV27
abundance: -
CDR3aa: CASRPRFVGYGELFF
CDR3nt: TGTGCCAGCAGGCCACGATTTGTAGGTTACGGGGAGCTGTTTTTT

d_gene: -
j_gene: TRBJ1-1
v_gene: TRBV5-1
abundance: -
CDR3aa: CASSLEPNTEAFF
CDR3nt: TGCGCCAGCAGCTTGGAACCCAACACTGAAGCTTTCTTT

d_gene: TRBD1
j_gene: TRBJ1-1
v_gene: TRBV6-1
abundance: few
CDR3aa: CASRQGTIGTEAFF
CDR3nt: TGTGCCAGCCGACAGGGGACGATAGGCACTGAAGCTTTCTTT

d_gene: -
j_gene: TRBJ2-7
v_gene: TRBV9
abundance: -
CDR3aa: CASSAWGWGNEQYF
CDR3nt: TGTGCCAGCAGCGCGTGGGGGTGGGGGAACGAGCAGTACTTC

d_gene: TRBD1
j_gene: TRBJ1-6
v_gene: TRBV6-1
abundance: -
CDR3aa: CASSDQGVESPLHF
CDR3nt: TGTGCCAGCAGTGATCAGGGGGTAGAATCACCCCTCCACTTT

d_gene: -
j_gene: TRBJ1-1
v_gene: TRBV14
abundance: -
CDR3aa: CASSLPRGSEAFF
CDR3nt: TGTGCCAGCAGCCTGCCTCGGGGGTCTGAAGCTTTCTTT

d_gene: -
j_gene: TRBJ2-5
v_gene: TRBV5-4
abundance: -
CDR3aa: CASSLGGLKETQYF
CDR3nt: TGTGCCAGCAGCTTGGGGGGCCTAAAAGAGACCCAGTACTTC

d_gene: -
j_gene: TRBJ1-1
v_gene: TRBV30
abundance: -
CDR3aa: CAWSGPQYRVNTEAFF
CDR3nt: TGTGCCTGGAGTGGCCCCCAGTACAGGGTGAACACTGAAGCTTTCTTT

d_gene: -
j_gene: TRBJ1-5
v_gene: TRBV10-3
abundance: few
CDR3aa: CAISEGSNQPQHF
CDR3nt: TGTGCCATCAGTGAGGGTTCTAATCAGCCCCAGCATTTT

d_gene: TRBD2
j_gene: TRBJ2-3
v_gene: TRBV5-4
abundance: -
CDR3aa: CAWGREGLGDTQYF
CDR3nt: TGTGCCTGGGGCCGGGAGGGCCTCGGAGATACGCAGTATTTT

d_gene: -
j_gene: TRBJ1-1
v_gene: TRBV7-6
abundance: -
CDR3aa: CASSLVEGRGTEAFF
CDR3nt: TGTGCCAGCAGCTTAGTAGAAGGGAGAGGGACTGAAGCTTTCTTT

d_gene: TRBD1
j_gene: TRBJ1-1
v_gene: TRBV4-1
abundance: once
CDR3aa: CASNYPGQTNTEAFF
CDR3nt: TGCGCCAGCAACTATCCGGGACAGACGAACACTGAAGCTTTCTTT

d_gene: -
j_gene: TRBJ1-2
v_gene: TRBV29-1
abundance: -
CDR3aa: CSVGRPGYGYTF
CDR3nt: TGCAGCGTTGGTCGTCCAGGCTATGGCTACACCTTC

d_gene: -
j_gene: TRBJ2-1
v_gene: TRBV27
abundance: once
CDR3aa: CASRKTGERGHNEQFF
CDR3nt: TGTGCCAGTCGAAAAACGGGGGAGCGAGGGCACAATGAGCAGTTCTTC

d_gene: -
j_gene: TRBJ2-7
v_gene: TRBV5-1
abundance: -
CDR3aa: CASSLIPGPSYEQYF
CDR3nt: TGCGCCAGCAGCTTGATCCCGGGACCTAGCTACGAGCAGTACTTC

d_gene: -
j_gene: TRBJ1-1
v_gene: TRBV7-2
abundance: -
CDR3aa: CASSLGGGSTEAFF
CDR3nt: TGTGCCAGCAGCTTAGGGGGAGGGAGCACTGAAGCTTTCTTT

d_gene: TRBD1
j_gene: TRBJ2-7
v_gene: TRBV5-1
abundance: -
CDR3aa: CASSPRAGTASYEQYF
CDR3nt: TGCGCCAGCAGCCCGAGAGCCGGGACAGCCTCCTACGAGCAGTACTTC

d_gene: TRBD1
j_gene: TRBJ2-7
v_gene: TRBV28
abundance: once
CDR3aa: CASRGQGTSYEQYF
CDR3nt: TGTGCCAGCCGGGGACAGGGGACATCCTACGAGCAGTACTTC

d_gene: TRBD1
j_gene: TRBJ2-1
v_gene: TRBV30
abundance: -
CDR3aa: CAWRHRTGEQFF
CDR3nt: TGTGCCTGGAGACATAGGACAGGTGAGCAGTTCTTC

d_gene: -
j_gene: TRBJ2-1
v_gene: TRBV15
abundance: -
CDR3aa: CATSRDGPGGADDNEQFF
CDR3nt: TGTGCCACCAGCAGAGATGGGCCAGGCGGGGCCGACGACAATGAGCAGTTCTTC

d_gene: -
j_gene: TRBJ2-3
v_gene: TRBV7-2
abundance: -
CDR3aa: CASSLTRLADTQYF
CDR3nt: TGTGCCAGCAGCTTAACCAGACTCGCAGATACGCAGTATTTT

d_gene: -
j_gene: TRBJ2-5
v_gene: TRBV11-2
abundance: -
CDR3aa: CASSLDPGIQETQYF
CDR3nt: TGTGCCAGCAGCTTAGATCCAGGTATCCAAGAGACCCAGTACTTC

d_gene: TRBD1
j_gene: TRBJ2-5
v_gene: TRBV5-5
abundance: -
CDR3aa: CASSFSLDRVKTQYF
CDR3nt: TGTGCCAGCAGCTTCTCCTTGGACAGGGTGAAGACCCAGTACTTC

d_gene: -
j_gene: TRBJ1-5
v_gene: TRBV6-6
abundance: once
CDR3aa: CASSYRAGVGNQPQHF
CDR3nt: TGTGCCAGCAGTTATAGGGCGGGGGTCGGCAATCAGCCCCAGCATTTT

d_gene: TRBD2
j_gene: TRBJ2-3
v_gene: TRBV7-8
abundance: -
CDR3aa: CASSLAVLAGQYF
CDR3nt: TGTGCCAGCAGCTTAGCCGTACTAGCGGGGCAGTATTTT

d_gene: -
j_gene: TRBJ2-5
v_gene: TRBV28
abundance: -
CDR3aa: CASRRQETQYF
CDR3nt: TGTGCCAGCAGGCGCCAAGAGACCCAGTACTTC

d_gene: -
j_gene: TRBJ2-5
v_gene: TRBV15
abundance: -
CDR3aa: CATTQGGSDPRTQYF
CDR3nt: TGTGCCACCACGCAGGGTGGTTCCGACCCTAGGACCCAGTACTTC

d_gene: -
j_gene: TRBJ2-7
v_gene: TRBV6-6
abundance: -
CDR3aa: CASSYGRDYEQYF
CDR3nt: TGTGCCAGCAGTTACGGGCGGGATTACGAGCAGTACTTC

d_gene: -
j_gene: TRBJ1-5
v_gene: TRBV5-8
abundance: -
CDR3aa: CASSYNQPQHF
CDR3nt: TGTGCCAGCAGCTATAATCAGCCCCAGCATTTT

d_gene: TRBD2
j_gene: TRBJ2-1
v_gene: TRBV7-2
abundance: -
CDR3aa: CASSSWTSGRKYNEQFF
CDR3nt: TGTGCCAGCAGCTCCTGGACTAGCGGGAGGAAATACAATGAGCAGTTCTTC

d_gene: TRBD1
j_gene: TRBJ2-1
v_gene: TRBV5-1
abundance: -
CDR3aa: CASSPDRGDNEQFF
CDR3nt: TGCGCCAGCAGCCCCGACAGGGGGGACAATGAGCAGTTCTTC

d_gene: TRBD1
j_gene: TRBJ1-1
v_gene: TRBV6-1
abundance: -
CDR3aa: CAAIRDRGTEAFF
CDR3nt: TGTGCCGCTATCCGGGACAGGGGTACTGAAGCTTTCTTT

d_gene: TRBD1
j_gene: TRBJ1-4
v_gene: TRBV5-1
abundance: -
CDR3aa: CASSGGQKALNEKLFF
CDR3nt: TGCGCCAGCAGTGGGGGACAGAAGGCCCTTAATGAAAAACTGTTTTTT

d_gene: -
j_gene: TRBJ1-3
v_gene: TRBV6-4
abundance: -
CDR3aa: CASSDKGISGNTIYF
CDR3nt: TGTGCCAGCAGTGACAAAGGTATCTCTGGAAACACCATATATTTT

d_gene: -
j_gene: TRBJ2-1
v_gene: TRBV28
abundance: -
CDR3aa: CASSKGTYNEQFF
CDR3nt: TGTGCCAGCAGTAAAGGTACCTACAATGAGCAGTTCTTC

d_gene: -
j_gene: TRBJ1-3
v_gene: TRBV6-1
abundance: -
CDR3aa: CASSEFPGNTIYF
CDR3nt: TGTGCCAGCAGTGAGTTTCCTGGAAACACCATATATTTT

d_gene: TRBD1
j_gene: TRBJ1-2
v_gene: TRBV4-3
abundance: -
CDR3aa: CASSQDRHFYGYTF
CDR3nt: TGCGCCAGCAGCCAGGACAGGCACTTCTATGGCTACACCTTC

d_gene: TRBD2
j_gene: TRBJ2-1
v_gene: TRBV7-2
abundance: -
CDR3aa: CASSLRLAGGHNEQFF
CDR3nt: TGTGCCAGCAGCTTACGGCTAGCGGGGGGCCACAATGAGCAGTTCTTC